This T cell receptor beta chain came from a study of blood T cell repertoires in COVID-19. The CDR3 runs 13 residues. Trimming removed 7 bases from V and 0 bases from J; junction bases left unmatched: 5. From germline, CDR1 is SQVTM and CDR2 ANQGSEA. Profiled with immunoSEQ multiplex PCR; TCRdb holds only in-frame clones, not every one. The table records 100,000 to 150,000 clones, 75% to 90% of them present only once. This TCR came from a woman aged 50 to 60 who had recovered from COVID-19. The chain recombines TRBV29-1 with TRBJ1-1; 7 bases fit TRBD1. Sequenced input: PBMCs or T cells enriched from blood (not recorded which). The CDR3 coding sequence is TGCAGCGAGACGGGACAGCTGAACACTGAAGCTTTCTTT. Translation: CSETGQLNTEAFF.